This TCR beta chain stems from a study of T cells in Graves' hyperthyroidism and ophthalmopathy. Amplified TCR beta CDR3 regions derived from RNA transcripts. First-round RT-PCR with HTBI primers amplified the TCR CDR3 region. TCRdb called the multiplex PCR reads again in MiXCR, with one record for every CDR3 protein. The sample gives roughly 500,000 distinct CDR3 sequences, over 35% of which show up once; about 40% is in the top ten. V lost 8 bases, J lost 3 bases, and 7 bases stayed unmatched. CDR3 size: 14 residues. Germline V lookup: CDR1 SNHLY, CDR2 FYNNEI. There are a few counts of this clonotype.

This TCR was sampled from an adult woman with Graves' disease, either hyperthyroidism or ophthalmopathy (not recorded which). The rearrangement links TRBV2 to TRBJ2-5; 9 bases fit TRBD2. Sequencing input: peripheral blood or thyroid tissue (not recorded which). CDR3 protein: CASGRLAGKETQYF. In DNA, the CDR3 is TGTGCCAGCGGCCGTCTAGCGGGGAAAGAGACCCAGTACTTC.